The sequence of this TCR beta chain was determined in a study of blood T cell repertoires in COVID-19. Here immunoSEQ multiplex PCR was the method, and the copy in TCRdb shows in-frame clones only, minus some. The table records around 300,000 clones, 88% of them present only once. This CDR3 spans 15 amino acids. The V gene's germline CDR1 is SGHRS and CDR2 YFSETQ. V lost 8 bases and J lost 3; bases outside the gene matches: 7. Study members were between roughly 18 and 90 years old and lived in 25 or so US regions. This TCR was sampled from a woman in her forties or fifties who had recovered from COVID-19. The chain uses TRBV5-1 and TRBJ2-1; TRBD1 aligns across 11 bases. Sequencing was done on a sample of PBMCs or T cells enriched from blood (not recorded which). The CDR3 here is CASKTGTGGYNEQFF. The DNA for the CDR3 is TGCGCCAGTAAAACCGGGACAGGGGGCTACAATGAGCAGTTCTTC. Variable domain in full (rest from reference TRBV5-1 and TRBJ2-1): KAGVTQTPRYLIKTRGQQVTLSCSPISGHRSVSWYQQTPGQGLQFLFEYFSETQRNKGNFPGRFSGRQFSNSRSEMNVSTLELGDSALYLCASKTGTGGYNEQFFGPGTRLTVL.